The 17 T cell receptor beta chains presented below share a single source sample, sequenced in a study of shared clonotypes between healthy human individuals. Profiling relied on immunoSEQ multiplex PCR, and the TCRdb table lists in-frame clones only, not all of them. The table records about 710,000 clones, 72% of them present only once. The sequencing input was memory CD4+ T cells sorted from blood. This sample's subset: CD45RA-negative fraction. The receptors derive from a woman aged 25-40 years in good health.

The chain has TRBV2 and TRBJ2-5; D call uncertain. V was trimmed by 4 bases and J by 2 bases, leaving 11 bases between them. Germline CDR1 SNHLY, CDR2 FYNNEI. The CDR3 spans 14 residues. This chain's CDR3 is CASSVGFAQETQYF. For the CDR3, the DNA is TGTGCCAGCAGTGTTGGGTTTGCGCAAGAGACCCAGTACTTC.

The rearrangement links TRBV5-6 to TRBJ2-2; 7 bases align to TRBD2. J lost 6 bases, V lost 4 bases, and 9 bases had no gene match. Germline V gene sequence: CDR1 SGHDT, CDR2 YYEEEE. The CDR3 has 15 residues. The CDR3 DNA is TGTGCCAGCAGCCGAGCGGGGAACCGAGCCGGGGAGCTGTTTTTT. Translating it yields CASSRAGNRAGELFF.

The rearrangement joins TRBV5-4 to TRBJ1-1; possibly TRBD1 for D (6 bases). The germline V gene encodes CDR1 SGHNT and CDR2 YYREEE (reference sequence). The CDR3 covers 16 residues. Deletions cut 1 base from V and 1 base from J, with 14 bases between. CDR3 residues: CASSLWLGTTNTEAFF. The DNA of the CDR3 is TGTGCCAGCAGCTTGTGGTTAGGGACAACGAACACTGAAGCTTTCTTT. The full variable domain, with the rest looked up from reference TRBV5-4 and TRBJ1-1, is ETGVTQSPTHLIKTRGQQVTLRCSSQSGHNTVSWYQQALGQGPQFIFQYYREEENGRGNFPPRFSGLQFPNYSSELNVNALELDDSALYLCASSLWLGTTNTEAFFGQGTRLTVV.

Turning to this clone: The identical CDR3 is also encoded by other nucleotide sequences in the sample. V and J are TRBV2 and TRBJ2-1; D is tentatively TRBD1 or TRBD2 (5 bases each). V shed 4 bases and J shed 6 bases, with 7 bases lying between them. The CDR3 loop spans 12 amino acids. The germline gives CDR1 SNHLY, CDR2 FYNNEI. CDR3 amino acids: CASSVGGNEQFF. The CDR3, as DNA: TGTGCCAGCAGTGTTGGGGGCAATGAGCAGTTCTTC.

The gene calls are TRBV19 and TRBJ1-1; D perhaps matches TRBD1 (5 bases). This CDR3 spans 13 amino acids. The germline V gene encodes CDR1 LNHDA and CDR2 SQIVND (reference sequence). With 8 bases removed from V and 1 base from J, the gap between germline ends came to 11 bases. The CDR3 nucleotides are TGTGCCAGTCAGGGACGGACGAACACTGAAGCTTTCTTT. It encodes CASQGRTNTEAFF.

The V call is TRBV7-9, the J call TRBJ2-3; no clear D. The CDR3 is 16 amino acids. Trimming left V 3 bases short and J 2 bases short, with 15 bases between. Germline values: CDR1 SEHNR, CDR2 FQNEAQ (reference sequence). The CDR3 spells CASSLGAGVDTDTQYF. CDR3 bases: TGTGCCAGCAGCTTGGGTGCCGGAGTCGACACAGATACGCAGTATTTT.

This clone was seen once. The junction departs from germline at one end; a sequencing error may be responsible. In the same sample, other DNA sequences code for this CDR3. This chain uses TRBV6-5 with TRBJ2-3; D is unclear. Germline V gene lookup returns CDR1 MNHEY and CDR2 SVGAGI. CDR3 length: 11 amino acids. The CDR3 nucleotides are TGTGCCAGCAGTTATGCAGACACGCAGTATTTT. This codes for CASSYADTQYF.

This chain joins TRBV14 and TRBJ1-2; no firm D call. V was cut by 2 bases and J by 8 bases, with 12 bases left in between. The CDR3 is 13 amino acids. CDR1 and CDR2 from the germline V gene are SGHDN and FVKESK. CDR3 nucleotide sequence: TGTGCCAGCAGCCAAACAAGGAAGGACGGCTACACCTTC. It codes for CASSQTRKDGYTF.

The chain uses TRBV6-5 and TRBJ2-1; D not certain. V lost 2 bases to trimming and J lost 10 bases, with 9 bases between them. Germline V gene sequence: CDR1 MNHEY, CDR2 SVGAGI. The CDR3 covers 12 residues. CDR3 sequence reads: CASSYPLGEQFF. The CDR3 nucleotides read TGTGCCAGCAGTTACCCATTGGGGGAGCAGTTCTTC.

The V gene is TRBV6-6, the J gene TRBJ1-2, with 8 bases identical to TRBD1. V shed 5 bases, J shed 4 bases, and the junction held 6 bases outside the gene matches. This CDR3 has 14 amino acids. CDR1 is MNHNY, CDR2 SVGAGI, per germline (reference sequence). The DNA for the CDR3 is TGTGCCAGCAGTGGAGGACAGGGCCCCTATGGCTACACCTTC. Translation gives CASSGGQGPYGYTF.

The rearrangement joins TRBV10-2 to TRBJ1-5; possible D gene TRBD1, 5 bases. Looked up from germline, CDR1 is WSHSY and CDR2 is SAAADI. Trimming shortened V by 2 bases and J by 2 bases, and 25 bases separated the two germline ends. This CDR3 region has 20 residues. The CDR3 region is CASSEQTRRTPIVGNQPQHF. For the CDR3, the DNA is TGCGCCAGCAGTGAGCAAACTCGACGGACACCCATTGTGGGCAATCAGCCCCAGCATTTT.

This clone was recorded once. CDR3 sequence: CASSPSRGEQFF. The CDR3, as DNA: TGTGCCAGCAGTCCTAGCCGGGGTGAGCAGTTCTTC. The rearrangement links TRBV27 to TRBJ2-1; possible D gene TRBD2, 5 bases. There are 12 residues in the CDR3. CDR1 is MNHEY, CDR2 SMNVEV, per germline (reference sequence). V lost 5 bases to trimming and J lost 9 bases, with 11 bases between them.

The genes are TRBV7-9 and TRBJ1-5; TRBD1 might be the D (6 bases). V was cut by 3 bases and J by 5 bases, with 20 bases left in between. This CDR3 is built from 17 residues. Germline CDR1 reads SEHNR; CDR2 reads FQNEAQ (reference sequence). CDR3 DNA sequence: TGTGCCAGCAGCTTTGGCCCAGGGGTGGGCTCCTATCAGCCCCAGCATTTT. It codes for CASSFGPGVGSYQPQHF.

The CDR3 protein is CASRPGQGNTEAFF. The CDR3 DNA sequence: TGCGCCAGCAGACCGGGACAGGGGAACACTGAAGCTTTCTTT. The V and J genes are TRBV10-1 and TRBJ1-1, with 9 bases identical to TRBD1. The junction had 3 bases not matched to a gene; V was cut back by 6 bases and J by 1 base. Germline V gene data show CDR1 as WNHNN and CDR2 as SYGVQD (reference sequence). The CDR3 is 14 amino acids.

CDR3 residues: CASRGGTGFGGNTEAFF. In nucleotides, the CDR3 is TGTGCCAGCAGGGGAGGGACAGGTTTCGGAGGAAACACTGAAGCTTTCTTT. The chain uses TRBV2 and TRBJ1-1; the match to TRBD1 covers 8 bases. The V gene's germline CDR1 is SNHLY and CDR2 FYNNEI. The CDR3 is 17 residues long. The ends lost 6 bases at V and 2 bases at J; junction bases unmatched: 14.

This sequence joins TRBV5-4 and TRBJ2-7; 8 nucleotides align to TRBD1. The germline CDR1 and CDR2 sequences are SGHNT and YYREEE (reference sequence). The CDR3 spans 15 residues. V lost 2 bases to trimming and J lost 4 bases; unmatched junction nucleotides: 8. CDR3 amino acids: CASSLGGTGAYEQYF. CDR3 in DNA: TGTGCCAGCAGCTTAGGCGGGACAGGAGCTTACGAGCAGTACTTC.

V and J are TRBV18 and TRBJ1-2; D might be TRBD1 (6 bases). Germline assignment: CDR1 KGHSH and CDR2 LQKENI. The length of the CDR3 is 16 residues. The germline V and J ends were trimmed by 3 bases and 3 bases, with 17 bases remaining between them. The CDR3 DNA sequence: TGTGCCAGCTCACCGGTAACGGGGGGCGCCCACTATGGCTACACCTTC. Translated, it gives CASSPVTGGAHYGYTF.